The next 3 T cell receptor beta chains were all read from a single sample in a study of long-term antiretroviral therapy in people with HIV. Survey-level resolution applied to immunoSEQ assay v3.0. The repertoire was sequenced with immunoSEQ multiplex PCR; TCRdb's copy has only in-frame clones and lacks some. The profile shows 11,000 to 15,000 clones, approximately 80% of them singletons. Sample: unsorted PBMCs, taken 3.2 years before starting antiretroviral therapy. The origin of the receptors is a man between 35 and 55 years old with HIV.

This clone was picked up one time. V and J are TRBV23-1 and TRBJ2-3, with 9 nucleotides matching TRBD2. TRBV23-1 is an ORF for which the function is uncertain. The CDR3 spans 15 residues. Trimming took 9 bases from V and 4 from J; bases not matched to a gene: 11. In nucleotides, the CDR3 is TGCGCCAGTCCAAAGACGCGGGGGGGCCCAGATACGCAGTATTTT. It is translated as CASPKTRGGPDTQYF.

V usage is TRBV2 and J usage is TRBJ1-1; possible D gene TRBD1, 5 bases. With 4 bases removed from V and 4 bases from J, the gap between germline ends came to 16 bases. The CDR3 extends over 15 amino acids. Germline V CDR1 and CDR2: SNHLY, FYNNEI. CDR3 residues: CASSGEVHGGTEAFF. The CDR3, as DNA: TGTGCCAGCAGTGGAGAGGTTCACGGGGGCACTGAAGCTTTCTTT.

J is TRBJ1-5 and V is TRBV19, with D perhaps matching TRBD1 (5 bases). The germline gives CDR1 LNHDA, CDR2 SQIVND (reference sequence). The CDR3 runs to 17 residues. Trimming took 2 bases from V and 4 from J, leaving 18 bases between them. The DNA of the CDR3 is TGTGCCAGTAGTATAAGGGGTTGGGCTGGTGGGAATCAGCCCCAGCATTTT. It yields the protein CASSIRGWAGGNQPQHF.